This T cell receptor (beta chain) emerged from a study of blood T cell repertoires in COVID-19. The wider study: Italy, Spain and the United States were the sources of the convalescent and acute COVID-19 samples.

Authors' methods: Nucleated cell number was recorded as an estimate derived from reference gene primer amplification. The table came from immunoSEQ multiplex PCR; TCRdb's copy has only in-frame clones and leaves some out. Clone size and V and J calls were adopted from that table, with D and trimming inferred from the DNA. Of about 210,000 clones listed, 88% are singletons. V was cut by 2 bases and J by 7 bases, with 15 bases left in between. Germline CDR1 is MNHEY and CDR2 is SMNVEV (reference sequence). The CDR3 totals 14 residues. The specimen sequenced was peripheral blood. The chain joins TRBV27 to TRBJ2-7; maybe TRBD1 (7 bases). The receptor was derived from a young man with active or convalescent COVID-19. CDR3 residues: CASSLRQGAGEQYF. In nucleotides, the CDR3 is TGTGCCAGCAGTTTAAGACAGGGCGCGGGGGAGCAGTACTTC.